The T cell receptor (beta chain) under discussion was sequenced for a study of shared clonotypes between healthy human individuals. Data came from immunoSEQ multiplex PCR; TCRdb stores just in-frame clones and leaves some out. The sample has fewer than 2.5 million clones; 93% are singletons. Sequenced: naive CD4+ T cells from PBMCs. Subset of the sample: CD45RA+ positively selected. The origin of this receptor is a man aged 18 to 29 in good health. Some clones in this sample may be carry-over from other donors' samples.

The CDR3: CASSLGALAGGEQYF. DNA of the CDR3: TGCGCCAGCAGCTTGGGTGCGTTAGCGGGAGGCGAGCAGTACTTC. The chain is built from TRBV5-1 and TRBJ2-7, with 10 bases identical to TRBD2. V gave up 0 bases and J gave up 6 bases; unmatched junction bases: 6. Germline values: CDR1 SGHRS, CDR2 YFSETQ. This CDR3 region has 15 residues.